A selection of T cell receptor beta chains follows, all from one sample in a study of vaccination effects on CD4 cells after COVID-19. TCRdb's copy holds only in-frame clones and misses some; the assay was immunoSEQ multiplex PCR. This table has 30,000 to 45,000 clones, roughly 70% appearing once. The antigens for these receptors are not known. Sequencing was performed on CD4+ T cells from PBMCs cultured with SARS-CoV-2 spike peptides, taken before COVID-19 vaccination. The origin of the receptors is a human donor who received a COVID-19 vaccine. CDR3s include the opening cysteine and the closing phenylalanine or tryptophan. D genes are given only for firm matches. The listing skips clone size in some rows; elsewhere it reads once, few, many or a size class.

V gene,clone size,D gene,J gene,CDR3 DNA,CDR3 protein
TRBV19,few,TRBD1,TRBJ1-5,TGTGCCAGTAGTATGGAGGGACAGGGGGCTTATCAGCCCCAGCATTTT,CASSMEGQGAYQPQHF
TRBV6-6,NA,NA,TRBJ1-2,TGTGCCAGCAACAAACCGGGACACTTAAACTATGGCTACACCTTC,CASNKPGHLNYGYTF
TRBV5-6,NA,TRBD1,TRBJ1-2,TGTGCCAGCAGGTCTCCGGGACAGGGTGACGGCTACACCTTC,CASRSPGQGDGYTF
TRBV27,NA,NA,TRBJ2-2,TGTGCCAGCAGTTTAGAAGTCAGGGGGGAGCTGTTTTTT,CASSLEVRGELFF
TRBV13,NA,TRBD1,TRBJ2-7,TGTGCCAGCAGCTGGGGTTTTACAGGGGAAGAGCAGTACTTC,CASSWGFTGEEQYF
TRBV2,NA,TRBD1,TRBJ1-2,TGTGCCAGCAGTGAAATGGACAGGTCCCAACTGGGCTTC,CASSEMDRSQLGF
TRBV5-1,NA,TRBD2,TRBJ2-2,TGCGCCAGCAGCTTGAGGCTAGCGGGAGGTTCCGCGAACACCGGGGAGCTGTTTTTT,CASSLRLAGGSANTGELFF
TRBV7-2,NA,NA,TRBJ2-7,TGTGCCAGCAGCCAGACAGGAGGCCCCTACGAGCAGTACTTC,CASSQTGGPYEQYF
TRBV7-9,NA,TRBD1,TRBJ2-2,TGTGCCAGCAGCCCAGGGACAGAAAACACCGGGGAGCTGTTTTTT,CASSPGTENTGELFF
TRBV7-2,NA,NA,TRBJ1-3,TGTGCCAGCAGCTTACGCACTTCGGTCTCTGGAAACACCATATATTTT,CASSLRTSVSGNTIYF
TRBV5-1,NA,TRBD1,TRBJ1-1,TGCGCCAGCAGCGCCTGGGACAGGGGGAACACTGAAGCTTTCTTT,CASSAWDRGNTEAFF
TRBV30,NA,NA,TRBJ1-1,TGTGCCTGGAGTGTAGGGTCGACCTACACTGAAGCTTTCTTT,CAWSVGSTYTEAFF
TRBV3-1/TRBV3-2,once,NA,TRBJ2-5,TGTGCCAGCAGCCAGAAAGGACCGGGCCCACAAGAGACCCAGTACTTC,CASSQKGPGPQETQYF
TRBV7-2,once,NA,TRBJ2-1,TGTGCCAGCAGCCGCATGCAGTGGAGCTCCTACAATGAGCAGTTCTTC,CASSRMQWSSYNEQFF
TRBV7-2,NA,NA,TRBJ2-1,TGTGCCAGCAGCTCATCAATCATCCCGACATGGTTCTTC,CASSSSIIPTWFF
TRBV27,NA,NA,TRBJ2-5,TGTGCCAGCAGTTTCAACCCCCCGAAGACCCAGTACTTC,CASSFNPPKTQYF
TRBV5-4,NA,TRBD2,TRBJ2-3,TGTGCCAGCAGCTTAAGAGCGGGGGGACGCACAGATACGCAGTATTTT,CASSLRAGGRTDTQYF
TRBV4-2,NA,TRBD2,TRBJ2-5,TGTGCCAGCAGCCAAGGCCCCAAAGGCGGGAGGGCCAGAGAGACCCAGTACTTC,CASSQGPKGGRARETQYF
TRBV11-1,NA,NA,TRBJ1-1,TGTGCCAGCAGCGGACAGATGAACACTGAAGCTTTCTTT,CASSGQMNTEAFF
TRBV7-8,NA,TRBD1,TRBJ2-1,TGTGCCAGCAGATTAGCACGGCGGGGACAGGGGGGGAACAATGAGCAGTTCTTC,CASRLARRGQGGNNEQFF
TRBV5-1,few,TRBD1,TRBJ1-2,TGCGCCAGCAACAGGGGCGGGGGGCCCTATGGCTACACCTTC,CASNRGGGPYGYTF
TRBV28,NA,TRBD1,TRBJ1-5,TGTGCCAGCAGTTTCCTAGGACAGGGAGGAGGGCAGCCCCAGCATTTT,CASSFLGQGGGQPQHF
TRBV4-2,NA,NA,TRBJ2-2,TGTGCCAGCAGCCAAGATATTACTAGGGGGGCCACCGGGGAGCTGTTTTTT,CASSQDITRGATGELFF
TRBV7-9,NA,NA,TRBJ2-5,TGTGCCAGCCGCCCCGCCCGGGGCGGGATAGAGACCCAGTACTTC,CASRPARGGIETQYF
TRBV6-6,NA,TRBD2,TRBJ2-3,TGTGCCAGCAGTTACTCCGGGACTAACACAGATACGCAGTATTTT,CASSYSGTNTDTQYF
TRBV7-2,NA,TRBD1,TRBJ1-4,TGTGCCAGCAGCCTAGTCAGGGGGCGAGGTGAAAAACTGTTTTTT,CASSLVRGRGEKLFF
TRBV7-9,NA,NA,TRBJ1-1,TGTGCCAGCAGCCTAGAGAGTCTGGGGGCGGGTACTGAAGCTTTCTTT,CASSLESLGAGTEAFF
TRBV2,NA,NA,TRBJ1-2,TGTGCCAGCAGTCTACGGCAGGACACTAACTATGGCTACACCTTC,CASSLRQDTNYGYTF
TRBV2,NA,TRBD2,TRBJ2-3,TGTGCCAGCAGTGGGACGGGCGGGAGTTGGGATACGCAGTATTTT,CASSGTGGSWDTQYF
TRBV4-2,NA,NA,TRBJ2-2,TGTGCCAGCAGCCAAGATGGACATTCAGCGAACACCGGGGAGCTGTTTTTT,CASSQDGHSANTGELFF
TRBV10-3,NA,TRBD1,TRBJ2-7,TGTGCCATCACCCCGGGACAGGGGATCCACGAGCAGTACTTC,CAITPGQGIHEQYF
TRBV19,NA,NA,TRBJ2-6,TGTGCCAGTAGAGGGACGGGGATCGCGGGCTCTGGGGCCAACGTCCTGACTTTC,CASRGTGIAGSGANVLTF
TRBV3-1/TRBV3-2,NA,NA,TRBJ1-2,TGTGCCAGCAGCCAAGATGGCAGGGCCAACTATGGCTACACCTTC,CASSQDGRANYGYTF
TRBV10-3,NA,TRBD2,TRBJ2-1,TGTGCCACCGGTTGGGAGGGACTCACCTACAATGAGCAGTTCTTC,CATGWEGLTYNEQFF
TRBV10-3,few,NA,TRBJ1-1,TGTGCCATCAGTGAGTCGTCGAGGAGCTCTGAAGCTTTCTTT,CAISESSRSSEAFF
TRBV5-8,NA,NA,TRBJ1-2,TGTGCCAGCAGTGTGGCCCCTGGCTACACCTTC,CASSVAPGYTF
TRBV5-4,once,NA,TRBJ1-1,TGTGCCAGCAGACGGGACAACCTGAACACTGAAGCTTTCTTT,CASRRDNLNTEAFF
TRBV7-9,NA,NA,TRBJ1-3,TGTGCCAGCAGCTTAGGCACGGTTGGTGGAAACACCATATATTTT,CASSLGTVGGNTIYF
TRBV5-6,NA,NA,TRBJ1-3,TGTGCCAGCAGCTGGGGGGCTGTTGGAAACACCATATATTTT,CASSWGAVGNTIYF
TRBV5-1,NA,NA,TRBJ1-2,TGCGCCAGCAGCTCCGGGACAACCTATGGCTACACCTTC,CASSSGTTYGYTF
TRBV27,NA,NA,TRBJ1-5,TGTGCCAGCAGGGGTAATCAGCCCCAGCATTTT,CASRGNQPQHF
TRBV10-3,NA,NA,TRBJ2-1,TGTGCCATCAGTACCCGGGACAAAGGGGGCAATGAGCAGTTCTTC,CAISTRDKGGNEQFF
TRBV7-2,NA,NA,TRBJ2-7,TGTGCCAGCAGCGCCCGGCGCTCGGAACTAGCCGAGACCTACGAGCAGTACTTC,CASSARRSELAETYEQYF
TRBV30,NA,NA,TRBJ1-1,TGTGCCTGGAGTGAGGGGGGGAGGAACACTGAAGCTTTCTTT,CAWSEGGRNTEAFF
TRBV9,NA,TRBD1,TRBJ2-7,TGTGCCAGCAGCGTAGGGGACAGGGGCTACGAGCAGTACTTC,CASSVGDRGYEQYF
TRBV3-1/TRBV3-2,few,NA,TRBJ2-1,TGTGCCAGCAGCCTCCTGGGGAGGGGGCCGGGCAATGAGCAGTTCTTC,CASSLLGRGPGNEQFF
TRBV3-1/TRBV3-2,NA,TRBD2,TRBJ2-7,TGTGCCAGCAGCCATTGGGGGTTAGCGGGGGCCTACGAGCAGTACTTC,CASSHWGLAGAYEQYF
TRBV15,once,NA,TRBJ2-5,TGTGCCACCAGCAGAGATGGGGCCAGGACTGGACGCGAAGAGACCCAGTACTTC,CATSRDGARTGREETQYF
TRBV4-3,few,NA,TRBJ2-7,TGCGCCAGCAGCCAAGAACCGGGCGCCTCCTACGAGCAGTACTTC,CASSQEPGASYEQYF
TRBV5-8,NA,NA,TRBJ1-1,TGTGCCAGCAGCTTGGGGGCTTGGGGCACTGAAGCTTTCTTT,CASSLGAWGTEAFF
TRBV7-2,NA,TRBD1,TRBJ2-7,TGTGCCAGCAGTTTGGACAGGGGAGAGATCTACGAGCAGTACTTC,CASSLDRGEIYEQYF
TRBV5-8,NA,TRBD1,TRBJ1-5,TGTGCCAGCAGCTACGCAGGGGGCGGAGGTCAGCCCCAGCATTTT,CASSYAGGGGQPQHF
TRBV3-1/TRBV3-2,NA,TRBD1,TRBJ1-1,TGTGCCAGCAGTCAGGGGGCTAACACTGAAGCTTTCTTT,CASSQGANTEAFF
TRBV24-1,NA,NA,TRBJ1-2,TGTGCCACCAGTGATGGGGGGATAGGGAACTATGGCTACACCTTC,CATSDGGIGNYGYTF
TRBV18,once,NA,TRBJ2-1,TGTGCCAGCTCACCGCAGACTAGTTCCAATGAGCAGTTCTTC,CASSPQTSSNEQFF
TRBV5-1,few,NA,TRBJ1-1,TGCGCCAGCAGGGGGGGCTTCGTGGACACTGAAGCTTTCTTT,CASRGGFVDTEAFF
TRBV3-1/TRBV3-2,NA,TRBD1,TRBJ1-4,TGTGCCAGCAGCCTCACAGGGGGCGGGGATGAAAAACTGTTTTTT,CASSLTGGGDEKLFF